This entry lists 27 T cell receptor beta chains sequenced from one sample in a study of blood T cell repertoires in COVID-19. The repertoire was sequenced with immunoSEQ multiplex PCR; TCRdb's copy has only in-frame clones and lacks some. Of 25,000 to 35,000 clones in the sample, roughly 93% were seen once. Input material: peripheral blood. Receptor source: a woman aged 70 to 79 with COVID-19, enrolled during active disease.

This clone appeared a single time. The chain couples TRBV28 to TRBJ1-6, with 8 bases matching TRBD1. CDR1 and CDR2 from the germline V gene are MDHEN and SYDVKM. V was pared by 6 bases and J by 13 bases, with 11 bases of the junction left unmatched. The CDR3 contains 14 residues. The CDR3 bases are TGTGCCAGCAGCCCGGGACAGGCGACGGGGCCCCTCCACTTT. Translation: CASSPGQATGPLHF.

The rearrangement joins TRBV9 to TRBJ1-2; TRBD1 is a possible D gene (6 bases). This CDR3 spans 12 amino acids. Between the trimmed V and J ends, which lost 7 bases and 4 bases, there was a span of 11 bases. In germline, CDR1 is SGDLS, CDR2 YYNGEE. The CDR3 protein is CASRGGPYGYTF. CDR3 in DNA: TGTGCCAGCCGGGGGGGGCCCTATGGCTACACCTTC.

V is TRBV6-5 and J is TRBJ1-2; D is possibly TRBD1 (6 bases). The CDR3 length is 15 residues. V was clipped by 1 base and J by 6 bases, with 15 bases between them. CDR1 is MNHEY and CDR2 is SVGAGI in the germline V gene. CDR3 in DNA: TGTGCCAGCAGTTACTACTCAGGGGCTCGTGATGGCTACACCTTC. Translation gives CASSYYSGARDGYTF.

J is TRBJ2-5 and V is TRBV7-2, with D tentatively TRBD1 (5 bases). The CDR3 is 14 amino acids. V was cut by 3 bases and J by 5 bases, with 13 bases left in between. Per the germline V gene, CDR1 is SGHTA and CDR2 is FQGNSA. CDR3 in DNA: TGTGCCAGCAGCTTGATGGGGCCCGGGGAGACCCAGTACTTC. Protein: CASSLMGPGETQYF.

The chain couples TRBV11-2 to TRBJ2-3, with TRBD2 matching 7 bases. This CDR3 spans 14 amino acids. Germline CDR1 is SGHAT and CDR2 is FQNNGV. Germline trimming cut 7 bases from V and 3 bases from J; bases unmatched to any gene: 7. The CDR3 DNA follows: TGTGCCAGCACCCCCCCCGGGGGGACAGATACGCAGTATTTT. This translates into CASTPPGGTDTQYF.

The rearrangement uses TRBV5-1 and TRBJ2-7, with a weak D call TRBD1 (5 bases). The germline CDR1 and CDR2 sequences are SGHRS and YFSETQ. Deletions cut 4 bases from V and 7 bases from J, with 21 bases between. This CDR3 contains 15 residues. The CDR3 DNA is TGCGCCAGCAGCCAACTACAGGCCGCAAAGGGGGAGCAGTACTTC. Its protein product is CASSQLQAAKGEQYF.

This clone has only one observation. The chain employs TRBV28 and TRBJ1-5; 7 bases match TRBD1. The CDR3 contains 14 residues. V lost 7 bases to trimming and J lost 2 bases; unmatched junction nucleotides: 5. The germline CDR1 and CDR2 sequences are MDHEN and SYDVKM. CDR3: CASITGTGNQPQHF. DNA for the CDR3: TGTGCCAGCATTACCGGGACAGGCAATCAGCCCCAGCATTTT.

The V call is TRBV27, the J call TRBJ2-2, with a tentative D call TRBD2 (5 bases). Per germline, CDR1 MNHEY and CDR2 SMNVEV (reference sequence). V was cut by 3 bases and J by 3 bases, with 8 bases left in between. The length of the CDR3 is 14 residues. The CDR3 bases are TGTGCCAGCAGTTTTAGGGAGTACACCGGGGAGCTGTTTTTT. Encoded protein: CASSFREYTGELFF.

This clone was recorded only once. The gene calls are TRBV28 and TRBJ2-7, with TRBD2 matching 10 bases. The ends lost 5 bases at V and 6 bases at J; junction bases unmatched: 13. The V gene's germline CDR1 is MDHEN and CDR2 SYDVKM. This CDR3 has 16 residues. The CDR3 is CASSVALAGARIEQYF. CDR3 nucleotides: TGTGCCAGCAGTGTCGCCCTAGCGGGAGCACGGATCGAGCAGTACTTC.

This rearrangement joins TRBV27 to TRBJ2-2; 9 nucleotides line up with TRBD1. The CDR3 sequence is 17 residues long. The germline CDR1 and CDR2 sequences are MNHEY and SMNVEV (reference sequence). V lost 6 bases and J lost 3; bases outside the gene matches: 11. Here the CDR3 reads CASRRTPGQGHTGELFF. In DNA form, the CDR3 reads TGTGCCAGCAGACGCACCCCGGGACAGGGTCACACCGGGGAGCTGTTTTTT.

V is TRBV19 and J is TRBJ2-1; 8 bases align to TRBD2. Germline lookup yields CDR1 LNHDA and CDR2 SQIVND (reference sequence). The CDR3 extends over 16 amino acids. The V segment lost 0 bases and the J segment 4 bases; nucleotides outside the gene matches: 5. The CDR3: CASSIDLSGGYNEQFF. In DNA, the CDR3 is TGTGCCAGTAGTATAGATCTGAGCGGGGGATACAATGAGCAGTTCTTC.

This chain joins TRBV19 and TRBJ1-5; the match to TRBD1 covers 8 bases. Trimming at V came to 3 bases and at J to 7 bases, leaving 8 bases not matched to a gene. Germline loops: CDR1 LNHDA, CDR2 SQIVND (reference sequence). CDR3 length equals 15 residues. This CDR3 is CASSIPDRVAQPQHF. For the CDR3, the DNA is TGTGCCAGTAGTATCCCGGACAGGGTAGCGCAGCCCCAGCATTTT.

The chain links TRBV28 to TRBJ1-3; D is unresolved. Germline V lookup: CDR1 MDHEN, CDR2 SYDVKM. The germline V and J ends were trimmed by 2 bases and 4 bases, with 18 bases remaining between them. The CDR3 consists of 17 residues. The CDR3 DNA reads as TGTGCCAGCAGTTTAATTCTTGCGGGCAGCTCGGGAAACACCATATATTTT. Translating gives CASSLILAGSSGNTIYF.

This chain uses TRBV5-1 with TRBJ2-3, with 8 bases identical to TRBD1. Germline CDR1 is SGHRS and CDR2 is YFSETQ. The CDR3 runs to 15 residues. Losses at the gene ends were 4 bases for V and 4 bases for J; bases not matched to a gene: 8. This chain's CDR3 is CASSPPRQGSDTQYF. The CDR3, as DNA: TGCGCCAGCAGCCCCCCAAGACAGGGGTCAGATACGCAGTATTTT.

J is TRBJ1-1 and V is TRBV18, with TRBD1 matching over 8 bases. The CDR3 is 15 amino acids. Germline CDR1 reads KGHSH; CDR2 reads LQKENI. V shed 4 bases and J 2 bases; nucleotides not matched to a gene: 6. The CDR3 DNA follows: TGTGCCAGCTCACAAGGAGGACAGGGTAACACTGAAGCTTTCTTT. This translates into CASSQGGQGNTEAFF.

CDR3 coding DNA: TGTGCCTGGAGTGTATCCACCTACGAGCAGTACTTC. Its translation is CAWSVSTYEQYF. This rearrangement joins TRBV30 to TRBJ2-7; the D is unclear. The CDR3 is 12 residues long. CDR1 is GTSNPN, CDR2 SVGIG, per germline (reference sequence). Trimming removed 0 bases from V and 2 bases from J, with 5 bases in between. The entire variable domain, with the rest obtained from reference TRBV30 and TRBJ2-7, is as follows: SQTIHQWPATLVQPVGSPLSLECTVEGTSNPNLYWYRQAAGRGLQLLFYSVGIGQISSEVPQNLSASRPQDRQFILSSKKLLLSDSGFYLCAWSVSTYEQYFGPGTRLTVT.

The J gene is TRBJ2-5, the V gene TRBV6-4, with 8 positions matching TRBD2. Germline CDR1 reads MRHNA; CDR2 reads SNTAGT. The CDR3 length is 15 residues. The trim removed 4 bases at V and 2 bases at J, leaving 6 bases unmatched. CDR3 region: CASSALAVLQETQYF. The CDR3 nucleotides are TGTGCCAGCAGTGCACTAGCGGTGCTTCAAGAGACCCAGTACTTC.

The chain combines TRBV25-1 with TRBJ2-2; D perhaps matches TRBD2 (5 bases). V lost 3 bases and J lost 3, with 14 bases in between. Germline V gene lookup returns CDR1 MGHDK and CDR2 SYGVNS. This CDR3 has 16 amino acids. CDR3 in DNA: TGTGCCAGCAGTGAGTTCGGACTGAGATACACCGGGGAGCTGTTTTTT. Protein product: CASSEFGLRYTGELFF. Supplemented by reference TRBV25-1 and TRBJ2-2, the full variable domain reads EADIYQTPRYLVIGTGKKITLECSQTMGHDKMYWYQQDPGMELHLIHYSYGVNSTEKGDLSSESTVSRIRTEHFPLTLESARPSHTSQYLCASSEFGLRYTGELFFGEGSRLTVL.

On this clone itself: At one end the junction does not follow the germline gene, possibly because of a read error. This sequence joins TRBV24-1 and TRBJ2-7; perhaps TRBD1 as D (5 bases). The CDR3 totals 13 residues. The germline CDR1 and CDR2 sequences are KGHDR and SFDVKD. The CDR3 nucleotides are TGTGCCACCGGTGAGTCAGGGTTCTACGAGCAGTACTTC. This encodes CATGESGFYEQYF.

The chain uses TRBV6-5 and TRBJ1-6, with no clear D. This CDR3 comprises 15 residues. CDR1 and CDR2 from the germline V gene are MNHEY and SVGAGI. The ends were cut back, 6 bases at V and 5 bases at J, with 14 bases in the middle. The CDR3, as DNA: TGTGCCAGCAGGAGAAACCGGGAAGATAATTCACCCCTCCACTTT. Residues: CASRRNREDNSPLHF.

J is TRBJ2-1 and V is TRBV24-1; 14 nucleotides match TRBD2. The V and J ends lost 3 bases and 3 bases, in that order; junction bases with no gene match: 6. The CDR3 loop spans 18 amino acids. In germline, CDR1 is KGHDR, CDR2 SFDVKD. The CDR3 bases are TGTGCCACCAGTGATGGGACTAGCGGGAGCGGCATCTACAATGAGCAGTTCTTC. This translates into CATSDGTSGSGIYNEQFF.

The chain links TRBV3-1 (or the pseudogene TRBV3-2) to TRBJ1-3, with TRBD1 identical over 7 bases. CDR3 length equals 15 residues. The trim removed 5 bases at V and 1 base at J, leaving 5 bases unmatched. CDR1 is LGHDT, CDR2 YNNKEL, per germline (reference sequence). CDR3 loop: CASSEGTDSGNTIYF. CDR3 bases: TGTGCCAGCAGCGAGGGGACAGATTCTGGAAACACCATATATTTT.

CDR3 protein: CASSLRADSANTEAFF. DNA for the CDR3: TGCGCCAGCAGCTTGAGAGCTGACAGCGCGAACACTGAAGCTTTCTTT. The V call is TRBV5-1, the J call TRBJ1-1; TRBD1 is a possible D gene (5 bases). CDR1 and CDR2 (germline): SGHRS, YFSETQ. Trimming took 1 base from V and 1 from J, leaving 14 bases between them. This CDR3 contains 16 residues.

The V gene is TRBV15, the J gene TRBJ2-7; TRBD1 matches 9 bases. CDR3 size: 18 residues. The V and J ends lost 0 bases and 0 bases, in that order; junction bases with no gene match: 9. The V gene's germline CDR1 is LNHNV and CDR2 YYDKDF (reference sequence). CDR3 sequence: CATSRDSGQGRNSYEQYF. As DNA, the CDR3 is TGTGCCACCAGCAGAGATTCCGGACAGGGGCGCAACTCCTACGAGCAGTACTTC.

This clone was seen only once. V usage is TRBV27 and J usage is TRBJ1-2, with no clear D. The CDR3 runs to 14 residues. Germline V gene lookup returns CDR1 MNHEY and CDR2 SMNVEV (reference sequence). V lost 9 bases to trimming and J lost 7 bases, with 21 bases between them. CDR3 loop: CASKSHEGGPGYTF. The CDR3, as DNA: TGTGCCAGTAAGTCCCACGAGGGTGGTCCTGGCTACACCTTC.

The chain has TRBV28 and TRBJ1-5; D ambiguous. V was cut by 3 bases and J by 4 bases, with 13 bases left in between. The CDR3 totals 15 residues. Germline values: CDR1 MDHEN, CDR2 SYDVKM. The CDR3 DNA sequence: TGTGCCAGCAGTTTTATGGGCCGGATTAATCAGCCCCAGCATTTT. This encodes CASSFMGRINQPQHF.

The CDR3 reads CAISVGTGDDQPQHF. CDR3 sequence (DNA): TGTGCCATCAGTGTTGGGACAGGGGACGATCAGCCCCAGCATTTT. The chain uses TRBV10-3 and TRBJ1-5, with 10 bases aligning to TRBD1. Germline assignment: CDR1 ENHRY and CDR2 SYGVKD. With V trimmed by 4 bases and J by 5 bases, 5 bases remained unmatched. The CDR3 spans 15 residues.